This TCR beta chain derives from a study of shared clonotypes between healthy human individuals. Measured with immunoSEQ multiplex PCR; TCRdb has only the in-frame clones, and not every one. The profile shows about 600,000 clones, roughly 96% of them singletons. CD45RO-negative, CCR7-positively selected cells formed the naive CD8 fraction, excluding terminally differentiated effector memory CD45RA+ cells. Only Caucasian adults living in Nashville, Tennessee served as donors. The germline CDR1 and CDR2 sequences are MNHEY and SMNVEV (reference sequence). V dropped 5 bases and J dropped 5 bases, with 15 bases sitting between them. The CDR3 is made up of 14 amino acids.

The sample was naive CD8+ T cells sorted from blood. The gene calls are TRBV27 and TRBJ2-5, with D uncertain. This TCR came from a woman in her 30s in good health. The CDR3 DNA follows: TGTGCCAGCAGTCCCCAAGAATCCCACGAGACCCAGTACTTC. Translation: CASSPQESHETQYF.